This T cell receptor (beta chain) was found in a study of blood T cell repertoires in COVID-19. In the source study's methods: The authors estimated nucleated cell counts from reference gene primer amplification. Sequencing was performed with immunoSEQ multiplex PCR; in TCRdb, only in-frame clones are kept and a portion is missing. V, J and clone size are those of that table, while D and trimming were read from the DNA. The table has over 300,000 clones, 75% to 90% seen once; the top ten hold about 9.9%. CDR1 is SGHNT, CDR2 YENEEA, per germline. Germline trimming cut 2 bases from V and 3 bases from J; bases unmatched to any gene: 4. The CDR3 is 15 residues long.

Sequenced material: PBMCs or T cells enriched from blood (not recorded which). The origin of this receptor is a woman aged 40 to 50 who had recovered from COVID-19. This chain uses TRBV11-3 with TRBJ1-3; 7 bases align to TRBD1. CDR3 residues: CASSLRQGDGNTIYF. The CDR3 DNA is TGTGCCAGCAGCTTACGCCAGGGGGATGGAAACACCATATATTTT.